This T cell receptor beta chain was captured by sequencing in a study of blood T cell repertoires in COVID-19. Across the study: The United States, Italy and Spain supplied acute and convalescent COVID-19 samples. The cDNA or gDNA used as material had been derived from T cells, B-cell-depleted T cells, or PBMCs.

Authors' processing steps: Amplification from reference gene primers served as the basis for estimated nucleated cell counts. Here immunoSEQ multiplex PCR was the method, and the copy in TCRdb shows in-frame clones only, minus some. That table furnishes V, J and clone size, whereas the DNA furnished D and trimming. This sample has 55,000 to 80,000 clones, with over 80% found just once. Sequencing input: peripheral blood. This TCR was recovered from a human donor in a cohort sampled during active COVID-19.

CDR3 bases: TGTGCCAGCAGCTCAGGACAGGGGGCCAGGGAGCAGTACTTC. This gives the protein CASSSGQGAREQYF. The V call is TRBV5-6, the J call TRBJ2-7; 11 nucleotides match TRBD1. This CDR3 spans 14 amino acids. V was clipped by 3 bases and J by 7 bases; unmatched bases: 6. CDR1 and CDR2 from the germline V gene are SGHDT and YYEEEE.